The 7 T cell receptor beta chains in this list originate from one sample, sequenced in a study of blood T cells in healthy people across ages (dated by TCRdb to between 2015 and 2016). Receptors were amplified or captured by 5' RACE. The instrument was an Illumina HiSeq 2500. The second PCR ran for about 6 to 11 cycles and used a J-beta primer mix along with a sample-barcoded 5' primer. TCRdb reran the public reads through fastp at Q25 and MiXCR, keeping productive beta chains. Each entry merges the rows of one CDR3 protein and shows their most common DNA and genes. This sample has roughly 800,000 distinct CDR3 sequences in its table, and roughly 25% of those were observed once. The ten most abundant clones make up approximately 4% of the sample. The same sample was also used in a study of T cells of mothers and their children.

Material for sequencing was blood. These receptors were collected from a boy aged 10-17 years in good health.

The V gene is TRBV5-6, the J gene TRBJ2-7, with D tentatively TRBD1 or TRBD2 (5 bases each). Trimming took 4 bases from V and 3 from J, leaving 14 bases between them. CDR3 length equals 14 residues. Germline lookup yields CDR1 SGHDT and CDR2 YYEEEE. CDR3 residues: CASSQEGLDYEQYF. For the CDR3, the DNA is TGTGCCAGCAGCCAAGAGGGGTTGGACTACGAGCAGTACTTC.

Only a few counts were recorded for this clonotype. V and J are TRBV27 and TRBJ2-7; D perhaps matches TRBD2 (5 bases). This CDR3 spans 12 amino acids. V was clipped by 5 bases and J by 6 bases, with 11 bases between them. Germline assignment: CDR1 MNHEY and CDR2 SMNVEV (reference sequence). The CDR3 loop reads CASSRLEGEQYF. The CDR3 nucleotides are TGTGCCAGCAGTCGCCTCGAGGGCGAGCAGTACTTC.

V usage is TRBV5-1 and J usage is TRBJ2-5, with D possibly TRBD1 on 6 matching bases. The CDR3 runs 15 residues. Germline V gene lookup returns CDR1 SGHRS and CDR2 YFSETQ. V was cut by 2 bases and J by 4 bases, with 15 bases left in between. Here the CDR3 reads CASSLGFQGLETQYF. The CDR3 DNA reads TGCGCCAGCAGCTTAGGTTTCCAGGGGCTAGAGACCCAGTACTTC.

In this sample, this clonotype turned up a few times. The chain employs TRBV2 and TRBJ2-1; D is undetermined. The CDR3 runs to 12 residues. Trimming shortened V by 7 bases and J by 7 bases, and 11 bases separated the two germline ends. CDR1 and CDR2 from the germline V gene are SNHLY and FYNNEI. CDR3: CASTPNRNEQFF. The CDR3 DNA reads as TGTGCCAGCACCCCAAACAGAAATGAGCAGTTCTTC.

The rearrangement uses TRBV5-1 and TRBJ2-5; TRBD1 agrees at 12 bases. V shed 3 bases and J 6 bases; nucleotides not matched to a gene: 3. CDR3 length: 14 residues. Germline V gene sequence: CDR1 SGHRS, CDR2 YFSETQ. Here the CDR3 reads CASSSGTGGQTQYF. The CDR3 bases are TGCGCCAGCAGCTCCGGGACAGGGGGCCAGACCCAGTACTTC.

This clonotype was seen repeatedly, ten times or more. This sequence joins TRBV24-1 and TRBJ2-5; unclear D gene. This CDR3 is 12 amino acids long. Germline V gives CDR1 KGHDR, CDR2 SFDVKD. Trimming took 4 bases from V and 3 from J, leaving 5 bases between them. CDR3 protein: CATSDFEETQYF. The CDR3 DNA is TGTGCCACCAGTGACTTCGAAGAGACCCAGTACTTC.

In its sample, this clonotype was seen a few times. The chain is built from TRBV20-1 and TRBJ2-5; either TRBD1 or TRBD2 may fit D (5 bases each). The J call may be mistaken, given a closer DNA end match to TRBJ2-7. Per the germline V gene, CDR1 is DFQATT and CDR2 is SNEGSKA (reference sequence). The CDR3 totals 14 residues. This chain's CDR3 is CSARDWGNSYEQYF. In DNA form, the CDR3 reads TGCAGTGCTAGAGACTGGGGGAACTCCTACGAGCAGTACTTC.